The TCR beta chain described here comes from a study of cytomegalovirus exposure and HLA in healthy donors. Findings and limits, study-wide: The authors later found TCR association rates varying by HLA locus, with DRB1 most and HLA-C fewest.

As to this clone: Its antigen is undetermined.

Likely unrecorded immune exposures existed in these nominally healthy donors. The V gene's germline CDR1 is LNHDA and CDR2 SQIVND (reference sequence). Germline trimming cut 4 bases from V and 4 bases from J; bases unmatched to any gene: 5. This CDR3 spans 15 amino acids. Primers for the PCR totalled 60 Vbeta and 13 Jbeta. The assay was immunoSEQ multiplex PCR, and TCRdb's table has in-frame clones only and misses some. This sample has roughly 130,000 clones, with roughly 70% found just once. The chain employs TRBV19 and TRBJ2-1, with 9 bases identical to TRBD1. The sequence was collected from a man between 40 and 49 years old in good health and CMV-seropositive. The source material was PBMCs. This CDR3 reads CASSTGQGSYNEQFF. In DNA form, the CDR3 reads TGTGCCAGTAGTACCGGACAGGGGTCGTACAATGAGCAGTTCTTC.